A selection of T cell receptor beta chains follows, all from one sample in a study of immune evolution from preneoplasia to lung adenocarcinoma. Data came from immunoSEQ multiplex PCR; TCRdb stores just in-frame clones and leaves some out. The sample shows 4,800 or so clones, roughly 85% of them seen only once. The sequenced sample was FFPE atypical adenomatous hyperplasia tissue from the lung. These receptors were collected from a person aged 70 to 80 with lung adenocarcinoma. Both conserved end residues are part of each CDR3. A D gene is named only where the DNA matches it firmly. Not every row has a clone size; where given, it reads once, few, many or a size class.

TRBJ1-5 TRBV2 TRBD1 . TGTGCCAGCCGGGACAGGAGCAATCAGCCCCAGCATTTT CASRDRSNQPQHF
TRBJ1-1 TRBV29-1 . . TGCAGCGTTGATAACCCATCCGGACTCCGGAACACTGAAGCTTTCTTT CSVDNPSGLRNTEAFF
TRBJ2-7 TRBV20-1 . . TGCAGTGCTAGGACAGCCTACGAGCAGTACTTC CSARTAYEQYF
TRBJ2-7 TRBV14 . . TGTGCCAGCAGCCAATACGGGAAAACGTACGAACAGTACTTC CASSQYGKTYEQYF
TRBJ2-3 TRBV28 . . TGTGCCAGCAGACAGGGAGGTACAGATACGCAGTATTTT CASRQGGTDTQYF
TRBJ1-2 TRBV25-1 TRBD1 . TGTGCCAGCAGTGCCCTGACAGGGACTGGCTACACCTTC CASSALTGTGYTF
TRBJ1-2 TRBV28 . few TGTGCCAGCAGTATACCACAGGAGAGGTTTGGCTACACCTTC CASSIPQERFGYTF
TRBJ2-5 TRBV28 TRBD2 . TGTGCCAGCAGCCCCGGGGGGGTCTCAGAGACCCAGTACTTC CASSPGGVSETQYF
TRBJ1-5 TRBV15 . . TGTGCCACCAGCCCCCGGCCTAATAGCAATCAGCCCCAGCATTTT CATSPRPNSNQPQHF
TRBJ2-5 TRBV11-2 TRBD1 . TGTGCCAGCAGCTTAGGTGACAGGGACCAAGAGACCCAGTACTTC CASSLGDRDQETQYF
TRBJ1-1 TRBV6-5 . . TGTGCCAGCAGTTACTCAGATGGGGGCGTTAATGCTTTCTTT CASSYSDGGVNAFF
TRBJ2-5 TRBV15 TRBD1 . TGTGCCACCAGCAAGGACAGGGGACAAGAGACCCAGTACTTC CATSKDRGQETQYF
TRBJ1-3 TRBV19 . . TGTGCCAGTACCACGGGACGATCGGACACCATATATTTT CASTTGRSDTIYF
TRBJ2-7 TRBV7-2 TRBD2 . TGTGCCAGCAGCATTAGCGGGAGCAGGAACGAGCAGTACTTC CASSISGSRNEQYF
TRBJ2-3 TRBV28 TRBD2 once TGTGCCAGCAGTATCGGGGGGACAGATACGCAGTATTTT CASSIGGTDTQYF
TRBJ1-5 TRBV25-1 . . TGTGCCAGCAGTGATCCGGGGGCCGGTCAGCCCCAGCATTTT CASSDPGAGQPQHF
TRBJ2-1 TRBV18 . . TGTGCCAGCTCACCATCCCAGGGGTTCAATGAGCAGTTCTTC CASSPSQGFNEQFF
TRBJ2-7 TRBV5-1 . . TGCGCCAGCACCCGGCAAGGCGACGAGCAGTACTTC CASTRQGDEQYF
TRBJ2-3 TRBV15 . . TGTGCCACCAGCACATGGAAGAGAGGGGTCCGAGTGGATACGCAGTATTTT CATSTWKRGVRVDTQYF
TRBJ2-1 TRBV19 . . TGTGCCAGTAGTATTTCACTAGAATCCTACAATGAGCAGTTCTTC CASSISLESYNEQFF
TRBJ1-5 TRBV30 . . TGTGCCTGGAGTGTAAATAGCAATCAGCCCCAGCATTTT CAWSVNSNQPQHF
TRBJ2-5 TRBV7-6 . . TGTGCCAGCAGCTTAGTGTATTTAGGAGAGACCCAGTACTTC CASSLVYLGETQYF
TRBJ2-3 TRBV5-1 . . TGCGCCAGCAGCTACGGACGAAACACAGATACGCAGTATTTT CASSYGRNTDTQYF
TRBJ2-1 TRBV19 TRBD2 . TGTGCCAGTAGCTTGGGACTAGCGGGTACTCCCGAGCAGTTCTTC CASSLGLAGTPEQFF
TRBJ1-2 TRBV6-4 . . TGTGCCAGCAGTGGGGGTTATGGCTACACCTTC CASSGGYGYTF
TRBJ2-2 TRBV7-2 . . TGTGCCAGCAGCTTAGTAACAGGAACTACCGGGGAGCTGTTTTTT CASSLVTGTTGELFF
TRBJ2-7 TRBV11-3 . . TGTGCCAGCAACGCCCGAGGAGGGGCGGACGAGCAGTACTTC CASNARGGADEQYF
TRBJ2-7 TRBV6-1 TRBD2 . TGTGCCAGCAGTGGGGGACTACTAGTTTACGAGCAGTACTTC CASSGGLLVYEQYF
TRBJ2-5 TRBV5-1 TRBD2 . TGCGCCAGCCCGACGCGGGGGGGCGGGAGTTGTCAAGAGACCCAGTACTTC CASPTRGGGSCQETQYF
TRBJ2-7 TRBV19 . . TGTGCCAGTAGTTTCCAGGTCGTCGACGAGCAGTACTTC CASSFQVVDEQYF
TRBJ1-1 TRBV7-3 . . TGTGCCAGCAGCTTAACTGGGCCGACGAACACTGAAGCTTTCTTT CASSLTGPTNTEAFF
TRBJ2-1 TRBV30 . few TGTGCCTGGAGTGTCTCCGGCTACAATGAGCAGTTCTTC CAWSVSGYNEQFF
TRBJ2-3 TRBV10-3 . . TGTGCCATCAGTGACAGCACAGATACGCAGTATTTT CAISDSTDTQYF
TRBJ2-3 TRBV9 . . TGTGCCAGCAGCGTAGTAGGAAGCGGAGCTAGCACAGATACGCAGTATTTT CASSVVGSGASTDTQYF
TRBJ1-1 TRBV7-3 . . TGTGCCAGCAGCTTGCAGGGGCGGGGGACTGAAGCTTTCTTT CASSLQGRGTEAFF
TRBJ1-1 TRBV4-1 TRBD1 . TGCGCCAGCAGCCCGCGGCAGGGGGTGAACACTGAAGCTTTCTTT CASSPRQGVNTEAFF
TRBJ1-2 TRBV7-2 . . TGTGCCAGCAGCTTAGAATCCTGGGGATCAGGCTATGGCTACACCTTC CASSLESWGSGYGYTF
TRBJ1-3 TRBV7-2 . . TGTGCCAGCAGCGACAGGTCAGGAAACACCATATATTTT CASSDRSGNTIYF
TRBJ2-3 TRBV7-3 TRBD2 . TGTGCCAGCAGCTTTAGCGGGATCGCCACAGATACGCAGTATTTT CASSFSGIATDTQYF
TRBJ1-2 TRBV30 TRBD1 . TGTGCCTGGAGCGCATCTCAGGGGGACTTTAACTATGGCTACACCTTC CAWSASQGDFNYGYTF
TRBJ2-6 TRBV10-3 . . TGTGCCATCAGTGAGTCGAGGGGTAGAGGCTCTGGGGCCAACGTCCTGACTTTC CAISESRGRGSGANVLTF
TRBJ2-1 TRBV18 TRBD2 . TGTGCCAGCTCACCAAGTCCCCGACTAGCGGGGAATGAGCAGTTCTTC CASSPSPRLAGNEQFF
TRBJ2-3 TRBV30 TRBD2 . TGTGCCTGGAGGGTAGCGGGAGGGCCAGGTACGCAGTATTTT CAWRVAGGPGTQYF
TRBJ1-6 TRBV25-1 . . TGTGCCATACAGGGCCAAAATAATTCACCCCTCCACTTT CAIQGQNNSPLHF
TRBJ2-7 TRBV2 . few TGTGCCAGCAGTGAAGTGGAGAACTACGAGCAGTACTTC CASSEVENYEQYF
TRBJ1-4 TRBV7-9 . . TGTGCCAGCAGCTTTCCAGGGCGGACTAATGAAAAACTGTTTTTT CASSFPGRTNEKLFF
TRBJ2-2 TRBV11-2 . . TGTGCCAGCAGCTCTAGGTGGTCCGCCGGCACCGGGGAGCTGTTTTTT CASSSRWSAGTGELFF
TRBJ1-5 TRBV6-1 TRBD1 . TGTGCCAGCAGTGAAGAAGAAGGGACAGGCAATCAGCCCCAGCATTTT CASSEEEGTGNQPQHF
TRBJ2-7 TRBV11-3 TRBD2 . TGTGCCAGCAGCCCGCCCGCGTTTTGGCGCGGGAGGGCCTACGAGCAGTACTTC CASSPPAFWRGRAYEQYF
TRBJ1-2 TRBV7-9 . . TGTGCCAGCAGCTTAGGGGCAGCCTATGGCTACACCTTC CASSLGAAYGYTF
TRBJ1-2 TRBV9 . . TGTGCCAGCAGCGTTGAAGCTAACTATGGCTACACCTTC CASSVEANYGYTF
TRBJ1-1 TRBV14 TRBD1 . TGTGCCAGCAGCCACGGGACAGGGTACATGAACACTGAAGCTTTCTTT CASSHGTGYMNTEAFF
TRBJ2-3 TRBV7-7 . . TGTGCTAGCAGCTCCAGCCCCACAGATACGCAGTATTTT CASSSSPTDTQYF
TRBJ2-3 TRBV5-4 . . TGTGCCAGCAGCTTCCTCCCCTCTAGCACAGATACGCAGTATTTT CASSFLPSSTDTQYF
TRBJ2-5 TRBV5-5 . few TGTGCCAGCAGCGTTTCCGGACGGGGACAAGAGACCCAGTACTTC CASSVSGRGQETQYF
TRBJ2-5 TRBV2 TRBD1 . TGTGCCAGCAGTCCTCGGACAGGGGCCTTAGGGACCCAGTACTTC CASSPRTGALGTQYF
TRBJ2-7 TRBV7-2 . . TGTGCCAGCAGCTTAGCAGCGGCTCCCGAGCAGTACTTC CASSLAAAPEQYF
TRBJ2-5 TRBV27 . . TGTGCCAGCCGGCAATCGGAGACCCAGTACTTC CASRQSETQYF
TRBJ2-2 TRBV5-1 TRBD2 . TGCGCCAGCAGCGCGGAACTAGCGGCGAACACCGGGGAGCTGTTTTTT CASSAELAANTGELFF
TRBJ2-5 TRBV12-5 . . TGTGCTAGTGGCCCCGGGACACAACAAGAGACCCAGTACTTC CASGPGTQQETQYF